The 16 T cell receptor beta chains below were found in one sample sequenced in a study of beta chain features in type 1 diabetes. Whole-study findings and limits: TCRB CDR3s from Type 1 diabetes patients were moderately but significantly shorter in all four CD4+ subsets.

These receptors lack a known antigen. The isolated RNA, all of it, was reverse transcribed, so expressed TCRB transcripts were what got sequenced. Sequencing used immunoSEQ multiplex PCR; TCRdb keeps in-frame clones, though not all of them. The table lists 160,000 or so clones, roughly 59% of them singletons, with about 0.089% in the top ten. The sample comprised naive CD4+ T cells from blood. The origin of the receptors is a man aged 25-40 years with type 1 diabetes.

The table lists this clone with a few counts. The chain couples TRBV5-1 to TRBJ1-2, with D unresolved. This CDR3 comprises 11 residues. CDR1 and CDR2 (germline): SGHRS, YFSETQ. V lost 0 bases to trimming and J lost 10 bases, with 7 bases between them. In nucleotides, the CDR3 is TGCGCCAGCAGCTTGGCGGGAGACTACACCTTC. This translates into CASSLAGDYTF.

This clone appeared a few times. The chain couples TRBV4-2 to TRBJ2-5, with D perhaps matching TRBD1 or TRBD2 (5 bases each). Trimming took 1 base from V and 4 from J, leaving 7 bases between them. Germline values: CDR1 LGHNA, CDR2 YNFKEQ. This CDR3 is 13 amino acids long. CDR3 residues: CASSQAGGETQYF. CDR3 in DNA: TGTGCCAGCAGCCAAGCTGGGGGAGAGACCCAGTACTTC.

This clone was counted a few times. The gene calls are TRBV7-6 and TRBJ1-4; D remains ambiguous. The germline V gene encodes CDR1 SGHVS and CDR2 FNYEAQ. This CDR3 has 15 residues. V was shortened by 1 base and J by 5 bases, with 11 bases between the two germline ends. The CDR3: CASSLVGALNEKLFF. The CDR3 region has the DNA TGTGCCAGCAGCTTAGTCGGCGCCTTAAATGAAAAACTGTTTTTT.

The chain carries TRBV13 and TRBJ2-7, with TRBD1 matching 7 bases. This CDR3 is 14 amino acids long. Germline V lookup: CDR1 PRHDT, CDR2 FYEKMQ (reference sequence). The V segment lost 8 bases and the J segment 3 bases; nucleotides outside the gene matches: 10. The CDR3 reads CASSRQGPGYEQYF. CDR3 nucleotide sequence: TGTGCCAGCTCACGACAGGGACCAGGCTACGAGCAGTACTTC.

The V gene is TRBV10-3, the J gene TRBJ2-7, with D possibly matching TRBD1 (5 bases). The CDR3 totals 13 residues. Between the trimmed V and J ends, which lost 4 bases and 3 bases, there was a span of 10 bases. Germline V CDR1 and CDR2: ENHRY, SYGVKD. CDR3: CAISGPDSYEQYF. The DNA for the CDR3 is TGTGCCATCAGTGGACCAGACAGCTACGAGCAGTACTTC.

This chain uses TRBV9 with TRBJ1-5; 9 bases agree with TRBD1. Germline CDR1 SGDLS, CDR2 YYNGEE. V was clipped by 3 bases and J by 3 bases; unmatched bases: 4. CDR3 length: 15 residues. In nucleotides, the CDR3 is TGTGCCAGCAGCGCCGGGACAGGGTTCAATCAGCCCCAGCATTTT. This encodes CASSAGTGFNQPQHF.

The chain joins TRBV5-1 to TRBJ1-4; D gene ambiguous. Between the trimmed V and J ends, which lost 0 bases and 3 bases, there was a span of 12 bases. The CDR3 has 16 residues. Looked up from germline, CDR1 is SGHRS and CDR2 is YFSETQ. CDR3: CASSLVTGGSNEKLFF. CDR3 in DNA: TGCGCCAGCAGCTTGGTGACCGGAGGATCTAATGAAAAACTGTTTTTT.

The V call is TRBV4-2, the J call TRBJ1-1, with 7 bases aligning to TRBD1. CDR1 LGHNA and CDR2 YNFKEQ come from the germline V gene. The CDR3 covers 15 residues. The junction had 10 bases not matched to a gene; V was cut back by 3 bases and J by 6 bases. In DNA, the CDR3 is TGTGCCAGCAGCCACGATGACAGGGCGTTCGCTGAAGCTTTCTTT. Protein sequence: CASSHDDRAFAEAFF.

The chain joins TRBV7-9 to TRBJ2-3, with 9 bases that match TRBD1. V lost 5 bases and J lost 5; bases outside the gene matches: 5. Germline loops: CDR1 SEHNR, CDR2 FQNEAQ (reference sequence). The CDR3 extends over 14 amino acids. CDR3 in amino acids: CASSNRGQRDTQYF. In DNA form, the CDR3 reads TGTGCCAGCAGCAACAGGGGGCAGAGAGATACGCAGTATTTT.

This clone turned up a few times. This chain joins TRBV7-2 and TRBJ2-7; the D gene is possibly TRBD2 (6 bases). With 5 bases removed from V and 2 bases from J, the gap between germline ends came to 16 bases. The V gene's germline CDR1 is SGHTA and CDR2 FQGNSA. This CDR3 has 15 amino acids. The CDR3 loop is CASSPRDGQTYEQYF. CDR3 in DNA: TGTGCCAGCAGCCCGCGGGACGGCCAAACCTACGAGCAGTACTTC.

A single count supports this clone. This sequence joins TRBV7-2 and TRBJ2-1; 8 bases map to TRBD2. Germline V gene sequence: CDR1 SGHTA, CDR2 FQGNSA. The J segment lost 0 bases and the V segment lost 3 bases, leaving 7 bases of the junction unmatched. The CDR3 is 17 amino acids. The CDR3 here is CASSLILAGFSYNEQFF. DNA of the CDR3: TGTGCCAGCAGCTTGATCCTAGCGGGTTTCTCCTACAATGAGCAGTTCTTC.

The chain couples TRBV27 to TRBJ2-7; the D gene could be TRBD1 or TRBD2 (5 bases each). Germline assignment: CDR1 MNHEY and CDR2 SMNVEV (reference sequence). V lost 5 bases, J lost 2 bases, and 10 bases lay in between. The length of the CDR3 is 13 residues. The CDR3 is CASSPRGAYEQYF. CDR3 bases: TGTGCCAGCAGTCCGAGAGGGGCCTACGAGCAGTACTTC.

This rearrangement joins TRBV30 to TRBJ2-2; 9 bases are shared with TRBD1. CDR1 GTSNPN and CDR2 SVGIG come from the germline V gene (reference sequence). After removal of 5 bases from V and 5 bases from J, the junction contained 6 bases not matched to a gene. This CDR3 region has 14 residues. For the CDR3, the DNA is TGTGCCTGGTACCCGGACAGGGGAACCGGGGAGCTGTTTTTT. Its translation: CAWYPDRGTGELFF.

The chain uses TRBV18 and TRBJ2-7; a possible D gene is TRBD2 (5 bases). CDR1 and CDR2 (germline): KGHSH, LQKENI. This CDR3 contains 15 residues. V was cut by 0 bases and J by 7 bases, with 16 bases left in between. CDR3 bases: TGTGCCAGCTCACCACCAAACTCCGGGATGGGTGAGCAGTACTTC. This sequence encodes CASSPPNSGMGEQYF.

CDR3 sequence (DNA): TGTGCCAGCCGCAGTCCTCTCAGCGGGGGGTCGGAGCAGTTCTTC. Its protein is CASRSPLSGGSEQFF. This chain connects TRBV19 to TRBJ2-1; 9 positions match TRBD2. Germline CDR1 reads LNHDA; CDR2 reads SQIVND (reference sequence). V lost 9 bases, J lost 10 bases, and 16 bases stayed unmatched. This CDR3 has 15 residues.

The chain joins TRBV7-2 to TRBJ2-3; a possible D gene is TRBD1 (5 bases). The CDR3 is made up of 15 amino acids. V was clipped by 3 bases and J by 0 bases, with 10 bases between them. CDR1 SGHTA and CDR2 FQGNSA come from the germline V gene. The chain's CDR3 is CASSFRRASTDTQYF. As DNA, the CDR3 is TGTGCCAGCAGCTTCCGCAGGGCTAGCACAGATACGCAGTATTTT.